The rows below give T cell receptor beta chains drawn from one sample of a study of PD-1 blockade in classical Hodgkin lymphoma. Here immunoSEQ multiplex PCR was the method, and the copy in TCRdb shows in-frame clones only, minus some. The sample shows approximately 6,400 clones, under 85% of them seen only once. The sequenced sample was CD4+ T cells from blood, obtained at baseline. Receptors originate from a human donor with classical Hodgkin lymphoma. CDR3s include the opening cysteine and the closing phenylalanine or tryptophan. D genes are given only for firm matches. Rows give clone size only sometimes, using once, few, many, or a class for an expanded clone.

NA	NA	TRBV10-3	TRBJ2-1	CAISPGNEQFF	TGTGCCATCAGTCCGGGTAATGAGCAGTTCTTC
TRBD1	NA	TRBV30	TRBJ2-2	CAWSGRDRPQNTGELFF	TGTGCCTGGAGTGGACGGGACAGACCCCAGAACACCGGGGAGCTGTTTTTT
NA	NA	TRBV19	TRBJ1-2	CASRVAGSLSGDGYTF	TGTGCCAGTAGGGTGGCAGGATCCCTCTCTGGTGATGGCTACACCTTC
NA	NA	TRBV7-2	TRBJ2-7	CASSLGQRAGNHEQYF	TGTGCCAGCAGCTTAGGGCAGCGGGCAGGGAACCACGAGCAGTACTTC
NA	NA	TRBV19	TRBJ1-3	CASTRAQSSGNTIYF	TGTGCCAGTACCCGGGCACAGAGCTCTGGAAACACCATATATTTT
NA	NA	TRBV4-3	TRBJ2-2	CASSPGPSSVRSELFF	TGCGCCAGCAGCCCAGGACCCTCCTCTGTCAGATCGGAGCTGTTTTTT
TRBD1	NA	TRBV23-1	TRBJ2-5	CASSQCGTEKETQYF	TGCGCCAGCAGTCAATGTGGGACAGAGAAAGAGACCCAGTACTTC
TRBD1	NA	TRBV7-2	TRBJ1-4	CASSSQGATNEKLFF	TGTGCCAGCAGCTCCCAGGGGGCAACTAATGAAAAACTGTTTTTT
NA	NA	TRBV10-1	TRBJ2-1	CASSDRVNNEQFF	TGCGCCAGCAGTGATCGGGTAAACAATGAGCAGTTCTTC
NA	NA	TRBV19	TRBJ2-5	CASRDYQETQYF	TGTGCCAGTAGGGATTACCAAGAGACCCAGTACTTC
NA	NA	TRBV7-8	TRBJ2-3	CASSLLADTQYF	TGTGCCAGCAGCTTACTGGCAGATACGCAGTATTTT
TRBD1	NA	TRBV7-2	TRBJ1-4	CASSSTGSEKLFF	TGTGCCAGCAGCTCGACAGGGAGTGAAAAACTGTTTTTT
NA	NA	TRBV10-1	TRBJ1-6	CASNPFRVPYNSPLHF	TGCGCCAGCAATCCGTTCAGGGTGCCCTATAATTCACCCCTCCACTTT
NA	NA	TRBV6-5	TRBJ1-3	CASSYGAGGTGNTIYF	TGTGCCAGCAGTTACGGGGCAGGTGGAACGGGAAACACCATATATTTT
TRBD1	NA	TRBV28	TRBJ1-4	CASRLGQGGEKLFF	TGTGCCAGCAGACTGGGACAGGGGGGGGAAAAACTGTTTTTT
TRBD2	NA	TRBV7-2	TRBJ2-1	CASSLKLLAGGPSLF	TGTGCCAGCAGCTTAAAGTTACTAGCGGGGGGGCCATCGCTCTTC
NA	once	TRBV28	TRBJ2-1	CASSLQVSSYNEQFF	TGTGCCAGCAGTTTACAGGTTAGCTCCTACAATGAGCAGTTCTTC
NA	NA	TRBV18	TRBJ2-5	CASSPPTQYQETQYF	TGTGCCAGCTCACCACCTACACAGTACCAAGAGACCCAGTACTTC
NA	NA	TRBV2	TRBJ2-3	CARGGPADTQYF	TGTGCCAGGGGGGGCCCCGCCGATACGCAGTATTTT
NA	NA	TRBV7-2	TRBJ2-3	CASSLGRWADTQYF	TGTGCCAGCAGCTTAGGGCGCTGGGCAGATACGCAGTATTTT
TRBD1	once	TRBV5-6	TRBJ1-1	CASSLPGTGDMNTEAFF	TGTGCCAGCAGCCTGCCTGGGACAGGGGATATGAACACTGAAGCTTTCTTT
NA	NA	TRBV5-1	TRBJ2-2	CASSPLGAGTGELFF	TGCGCCAGCAGCCCCCTGGGGGCGGGTACCGGGGAGCTGTTTTTT
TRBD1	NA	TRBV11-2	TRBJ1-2	CASSLIGTGIGYTF	TGTGCCAGCAGCTTAATTGGGACAGGGATTGGCTACACCTTC
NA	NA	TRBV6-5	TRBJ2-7	CATTGAYEQYF	TGTGCCACGACGGGGGCTTACGAGCAGTACTTC
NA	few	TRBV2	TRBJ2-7	CASSSYEQYF	TGTGCCAGCAGTAGCTACGAGCAGTACTTC
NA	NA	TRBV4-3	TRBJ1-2	CASSQGYGGYTF	TGCGCCAGCAGCCAAGGCTACGGTGGCTACACCTTC
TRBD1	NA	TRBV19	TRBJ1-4	CASSTGGLEKLFF	TGTGCCAGTAGTACAGGGGGCCTTGAAAAACTGTTTTTT
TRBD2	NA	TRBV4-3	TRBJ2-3	CASSPRLAGVDTQYF	TGCGCCAGCAGCCCCCGACTAGCGGGGGTAGATACGCAGTATTTT
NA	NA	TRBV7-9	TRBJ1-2	CASIGRGSYGYTF	TGTGCCAGCATCGGCAGGGGATCCTACGGCTACACCTTC
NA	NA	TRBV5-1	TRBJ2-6	CASTPRGRWMNSGANVLTF	TGCGCCAGCACCCCTAGGGGGAGGTGGATGAACTCTGGGGCCAACGTCCTGACTTTC
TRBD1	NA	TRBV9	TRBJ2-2	CASSVEQGVNTGELFF	TGTGCCAGCAGCGTAGAACAGGGGGTGAACACCGGGGAGCTGTTTTTT
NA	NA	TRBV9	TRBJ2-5	CASSVGGALQETQYF	TGTGCCAGCAGCGTCGGGGGCGCCCTACAAGAGACCCAGTACTTC
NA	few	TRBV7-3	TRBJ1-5	CASRAYWGQAQPQHF	TGTGCCAGCAGAGCTTACTGGGGCCAGGCTCAGCCCCAGCATTTT
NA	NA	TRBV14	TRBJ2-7	CASSQEVWSYEQYF	TGTGCCAGCAGCCAAGAGGTTTGGAGCTACGAGCAGTACTTC
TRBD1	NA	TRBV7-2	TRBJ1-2	CASSPGTGAYGYTF	TGTGCCAGCAGCCCAGGGACAGGGGCCTATGGCTACACCTTC
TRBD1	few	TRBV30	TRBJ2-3	CAWADRGSDTQYF	TGTGCCTGGGCGGACAGGGGATCAGATACGCAGTATTTT
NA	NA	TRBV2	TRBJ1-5	CASSKQGVGNQPQHF	TGTGCCAGCAGTAAGCAAGGGGTTGGTAATCAGCCCCAGCATTTT
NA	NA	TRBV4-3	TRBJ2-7	CASSPWGSSYEQYF	TGCGCCAGCAGCCCCTGGGGGAGTTCCTACGAGCAGTACTTC
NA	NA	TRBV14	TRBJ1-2	CASSPTPTYGYTF	TGTGCCAGCAGCCCGACACCGACTTATGGCTACACCTTC
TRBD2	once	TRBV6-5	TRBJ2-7	CASSSSRTSGLGEQYF	TGTGCCAGCAGTTCCTCCCGGACTAGCGGATTGGGGGAGCAGTACTTC
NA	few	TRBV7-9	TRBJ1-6	CASSSDRGGGNSPLHF	TGTGCCAGCAGCTCAGACCGAGGCGGGGGGAATTCACCCCTCCACTTT
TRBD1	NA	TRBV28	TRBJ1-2	CASSGGTGKYGYTF	TGTGCCAGCAGTGGGGGGACAGGGAAATATGGCTACACCTTC
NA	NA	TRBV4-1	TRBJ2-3	CASSQLPGSVTDTQYF	TGCGCCAGCAGCCAACTTCCAGGGAGCGTCACAGATACGCAGTATTTT
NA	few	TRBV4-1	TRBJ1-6	CASSQDPGGMGNSPLHF	TGCGCCAGCAGCCAAGATCCGGGTGGGATGGGCAATTCACCCCTCCACTTT
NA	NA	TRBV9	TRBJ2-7	CASSVGAGAEEQYF	TGTGCCAGCAGCGTAGGGGCGGGGGCGGAAGAGCAGTACTTC